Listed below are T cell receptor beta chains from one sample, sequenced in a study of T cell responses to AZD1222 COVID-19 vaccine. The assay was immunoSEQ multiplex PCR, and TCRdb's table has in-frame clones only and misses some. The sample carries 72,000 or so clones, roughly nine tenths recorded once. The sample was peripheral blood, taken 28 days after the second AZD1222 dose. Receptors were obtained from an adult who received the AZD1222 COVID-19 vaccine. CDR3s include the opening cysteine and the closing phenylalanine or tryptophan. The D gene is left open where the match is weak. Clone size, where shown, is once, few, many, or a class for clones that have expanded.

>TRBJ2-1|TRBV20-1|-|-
TGCAGTGCTAGTCTAGCGCCTAGCTCCTACAATGAGCAGTTCTTC
CSASLAPSSYNEQFF
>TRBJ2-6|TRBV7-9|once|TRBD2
TGTGCCAGCAGCGCTAGGGACTACTCTGGGGCCAACGTCCTGACTTTC
CASSARDYSGANVLTF
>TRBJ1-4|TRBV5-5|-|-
TGTGCCAGCAGCTTTTACAGCAGCCCAAATGAAAAACTGTTTTTT
CASSFYSSPNEKLFF
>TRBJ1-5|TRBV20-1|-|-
TGCAGTGCTAGTCGCCTGAGCAATCAGCCCCAGCATTTT
CSASRLSNQPQHF
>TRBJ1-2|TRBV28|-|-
TGTGCCAGCAGCCACACACGGTCCCATGGCTACACCTTC
CASSHTRSHGYTF
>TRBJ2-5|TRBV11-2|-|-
TGTGCCAGCAGCTGGAGGACAGACCAAGAGACCCAGTACTTC
CASSWRTDQETQYF
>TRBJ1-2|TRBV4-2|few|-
TGTGCCAGCAGCCAAGAGACAACGCGAAACTATGGCTACACCTTC
CASSQETTRNYGYTF
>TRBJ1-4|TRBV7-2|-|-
TGTGCCAGCAGCTTATCCCCCCTGGGCGCAACTAATGAAAAACTGTTTTTT
CASSLSPLGATNEKLFF
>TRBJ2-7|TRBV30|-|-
TGTGCCTGGAGGGACGTTTTCTACCCCTACGAGCAGTACTTC
CAWRDVFYPYEQYF
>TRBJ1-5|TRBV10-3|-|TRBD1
TGTGCCTCATGGAAGGGACAGGGCAATCAGCCCCAGCATTTT
CASWKGQGNQPQHF
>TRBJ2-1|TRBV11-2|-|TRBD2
TGTGCCAGCAGCTTAGATCCCGGACTAGCGGGAGGCCGTCGAACTGAGCAGTTCTTC
CASSLDPGLAGGRRTEQFF
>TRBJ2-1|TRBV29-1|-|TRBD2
TGCAGCGTCGCTAGCGGACCCTACAATGAGCAGTTCTTC
CSVASGPYNEQFF
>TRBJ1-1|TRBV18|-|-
TGTGCCAGCTCACCCAGGGACGGGGCGAACACTGAAGCTTTCTTT
CASSPRDGANTEAFF
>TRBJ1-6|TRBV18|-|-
TGTGCCAGCTCACCAACTCAGGGAGGGGAATCACCCCTCCACTTT
CASSPTQGGESPLHF
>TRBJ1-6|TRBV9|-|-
TGTGCCAGCAGCGTAGGGGCCGGGGGCCCAGGCTCCTATAATTCACCCCTCCACTTT
CASSVGAGGPGSYNSPLHF
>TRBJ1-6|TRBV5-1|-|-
TGCGCCAGCAGCTTGGGGGGAATGGATTCACCCCTCCACTTT
CASSLGGMDSPLHF
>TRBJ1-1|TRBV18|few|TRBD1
TGTGCCAGCTCACCTACCATGACAGGGAGCACTGAAGCTTTCTTT
CASSPTMTGSTEAFF
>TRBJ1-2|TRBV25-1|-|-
TGTGCCAGCACTTCAGGGCAGGGCTACACCTTC
CASTSGQGYTF
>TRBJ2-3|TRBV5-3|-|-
TGTGCCAGTAGGGGCCCTGTTGATACGCAGTATTTT
CASRGPVDTQYF
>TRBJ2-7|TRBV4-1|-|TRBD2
TGCGCCAGCAGCCAACCCCTATGGACTAGCGGGAGCTCCTACGAGCAGTACTTC
CASSQPLWTSGSSYEQYF
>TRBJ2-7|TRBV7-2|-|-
TGTGCCAGCAGCTTAGCCAGCTCCTACGAGCAGTACTTC
CASSLASSYEQYF
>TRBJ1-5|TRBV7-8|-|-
TGTGCCAGCAGCTTGAGTCCCGGTCAGCCCCAGCATTTT
CASSLSPGQPQHF
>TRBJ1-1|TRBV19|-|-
TGTGCCAGTAGTATAGGAGGGGTTGACACTGAAGCTTTCTTT
CASSIGGVDTEAFF
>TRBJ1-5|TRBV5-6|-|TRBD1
TGTGCCAGCAGCTTGTGGGACAGGGGACGTCAGCCCCAGCATTTT
CASSLWDRGRQPQHF
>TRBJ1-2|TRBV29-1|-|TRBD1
TGCAGCGTTGCGGACAGGGGGGGTGGCTACACCTTC
CSVADRGGGYTF
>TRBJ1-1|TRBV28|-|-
TGTGCCAGCAGTTTCGAATCGGTTGAGTTCTTT
CASSFESVEFF
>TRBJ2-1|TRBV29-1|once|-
TGCAGCGTTGAGGGGGCTAGGGCCTACAATGAGCAGTTCTTC
CSVEGARAYNEQFF
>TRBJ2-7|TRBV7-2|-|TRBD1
TGTGCCAGCAGCTGGACAGGGGTGCGCGAGCAGTACTTC
CASSWTGVREQYF
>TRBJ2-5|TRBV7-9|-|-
TGTGCCAGCAGCCCCCCCCAGGCGGAGACCCAGTACTTC
CASSPPQAETQYF
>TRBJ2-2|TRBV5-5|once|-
TGTGCCAGCAGCTTCGGCAGGACGAACACCGGGGAGCTGTTTTTT
CASSFGRTNTGELFF
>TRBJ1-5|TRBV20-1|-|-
TGCAGTGCTGGTGGACCGGACGATCAGCCCCAGCATTTT
CSAGGPDDQPQHF
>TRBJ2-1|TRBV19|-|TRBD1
TGTGCCAGTAGTGGGACAGGGGGTGTATATGAGCAGTTCTTC
CASSGTGGVYEQFF
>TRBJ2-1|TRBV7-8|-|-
TGTGCCAGCAGCTTAGAACGGACAAGATCCTACAATGAGCAGTTCTTC
CASSLERTRSYNEQFF
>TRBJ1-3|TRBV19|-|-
TGTGCCAGTACCAGGGGAGCCTCTGGAAACACCATATATTTT
CASTRGASGNTIYF
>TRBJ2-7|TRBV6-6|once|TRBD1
TGTGCCAGCAGGACCGGGACAGGGGGCCAAGAGCAGTACTTC
CASRTGTGGQEQYF
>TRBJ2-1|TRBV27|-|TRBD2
TGTGCCAGCAGTTTATCGACACTAGCGGGAGGCCCCTACAATGAGCAGTTCTTC
CASSLSTLAGGPYNEQFF
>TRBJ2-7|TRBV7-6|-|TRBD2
TGTGCCAGCAGCCGGGGACTAGCGGGAGTAGAAGAGCAGTACTTC
CASSRGLAGVEEQYF
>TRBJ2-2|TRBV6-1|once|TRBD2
TGTGCCAGCAGTGTAGCGGGAGTCCTCACCGGGGAGCTGTTTTTT
CASSVAGVLTGELFF